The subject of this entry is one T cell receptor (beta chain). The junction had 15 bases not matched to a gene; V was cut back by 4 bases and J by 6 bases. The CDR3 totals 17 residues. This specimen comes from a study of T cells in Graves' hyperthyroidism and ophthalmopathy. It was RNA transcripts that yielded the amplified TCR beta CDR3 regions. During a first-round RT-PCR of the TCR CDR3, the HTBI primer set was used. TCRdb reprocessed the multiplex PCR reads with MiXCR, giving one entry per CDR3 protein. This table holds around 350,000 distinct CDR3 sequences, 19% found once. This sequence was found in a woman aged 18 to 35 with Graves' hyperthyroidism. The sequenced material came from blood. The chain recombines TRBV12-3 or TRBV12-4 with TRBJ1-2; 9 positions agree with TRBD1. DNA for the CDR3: TGTGCCAGCAGTTGGGGGACCGGGACAGGGAGATTTCATGGCTACACCTTC. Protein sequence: CASSWGTGTGRFHGYTF.